The T cell receptor beta chain under discussion was sequenced for a study of cytomegalovirus exposure and HLA in healthy donors. Whole-study context: Membership in the Caucasian-associated ancestry cluster was found for 65% to 85% of a few hundred genotyped donors. Study-level points and caveats: According to a later analysis, most TCR beta chains associated with CMV appeared HLA-restricted.

In the PCR, 60 Vbeta and 13 Jbeta primers were used. The method was immunoSEQ multiplex PCR; TCRdb's version includes in-frame clones alone and lacks a portion of them. The sample contains some 170,000 clones, about 77% of which appear only once. Note on this clone: Its target is unknown.

Germline values: CDR1 LGHNT, CDR2 FRNRAP. CDR3 length: 14 amino acids. This chain links TRBV12-5 with TRBJ2-5; 10 bases match TRBD1. The end of the DNA fits TRBJ2-7 better, so the J call may be wrong. The TCR originated in a man aged 18 to 29 in good health and CMV-seropositive. The sequencing sample was made of PBMCs. CDR3 residues: CASGPGTGVDEQYF. DNA for the CDR3: TGTGCTAGTGGCCCCGGGACAGGGGTTGACGAGCAGTACTTC.